This T cell receptor (beta chain) is from a study of OX40 agonist ivuxolimab in advanced cancers. Study results and limitations: On average, a greater number of expanded clones characterised CD8+ T cells relative to CD4+.

The CDR3 loop spans 13 amino acids. Looked up from germline, CDR1 is LGHNA and CDR2 is YNFKEQ. V was pared by 0 bases and J by 1 base, with 4 bases between. Notes on this clone: The antigen is unknown.

Cycle 7 day 1, cycle 4 day 1, and baseline were the timepoints at which blood was sampled. The repertoire was sequenced with immunoSEQ multiplex PCR; TCRdb's copy has only in-frame clones and lacks some. Among tens of thousands of clones, 90% were seen once, and the ten largest hold around 2%. The receptor's source is an adult with an advanced solid tumor such as melanoma, head and neck, liver or kidney cancer. The chain links TRBV4-2 to TRBJ2-7, with D unresolved. The sequences come from CD4+ or CD8+ T cells sorted from blood, collected in a trial of the OX40 agonist ivuxolimab. The CDR3 spells CASSQDLSYEQYF. The DNA of the CDR3 is TGTGCCAGCAGCCAAGATCTTTCCTACGAGCAGTACTTC.